What follows are 26 T cell receptor beta chains derived from one specimen sequenced in a study of cytotoxic CD8 clonotypes in ibrutinib-treated CLL. This table comes from immunoSEQ multiplex PCR, and its TCRdb copy is limited to in-frame clones, with some not included. The table has 20,000 to 30,000 clones, around 69% seen once. Sequenced here: PBMCs, sampled at disease progression, from a patient treated with ibrutinib. These TCRs come from a human donor with chronic lymphocytic leukemia.

CDR3 DNA: TGTGCCAGCAGCCCACTGCGGGGGATCTACAATGAGCAGTTCTTC. Protein sequence: CASSPLRGIYNEQFF. The rearrangement uses TRBV27 and TRBJ2-1; 7 positions match TRBD2. After removal of 6 bases from V and 3 bases from J, the junction contained 8 bases not matched to a gene. This CDR3 is 15 amino acids long. CDR1 is MNHEY and CDR2 is SMNVEV in the germline V gene (reference sequence).

V gene TRBV5-1 combines with J gene TRBJ2-3; 8 positions match TRBD1. The CDR3 loop spans 14 amino acids. V lost 3 bases, J lost 6 bases, and 6 bases stayed unmatched. The germline CDR1 and CDR2 sequences are SGHRS and YFSETQ. CDR3 nucleotide sequence: TGCGCCAGCAGCTCCGGGACAGGAGGGGATACGCAGTATTTT. Amino acid sequence: CASSSGTGGDTQYF.

The V gene is TRBV19, the J gene TRBJ2-1; 7 bases are shared with TRBD2. The CDR3 is 14 residues long. Germline trimming cut 10 bases from V and 0 bases from J; bases unmatched to any gene: 6. Germline CDR1 reads LNHDA; CDR2 reads SQIVND (reference sequence). CDR3 DNA: TGTGCCACCACGCGGGGGTCCTCCTACAATGAGCAGTTCTTC. Amino acid sequence: CATTRGSSYNEQFF.

V gene TRBV15 combines with J gene TRBJ2-1; D perhaps matches TRBD2 (5 bases). V was clipped by 4 bases and J by 8 bases, with 12 bases between them. Germline V gene sequence: CDR1 LNHNV, CDR2 YYDKDF (reference sequence). This CDR3 contains 13 residues. In DNA, the CDR3 is TGTGCCACCAGCATCGGGGTCCCCGATGAGCAGTTCTTC. It codes for CATSIGVPDEQFF.

The V and J genes are TRBV7-8 and TRBJ2-2; D unresolved. This CDR3 comprises 12 residues. CDR1 and CDR2 (germline): SGHVS, FQNEAQ. The V gene lost 3 bases and the J gene lost 5 bases, with 4 bases spanning the gap. CDR3 loop: CASSLGTGELFF. CDR3 sequence (DNA): TGTGCCAGCAGCTTGGGGACCGGGGAGCTGTTTTTT. The full variable domain, with the rest looked up from reference TRBV7-8 and TRBJ2-2, is GAGVSQSPRYKVAKRGQDVALRCDPISGHVSLFWYQQALGQGPEFLTYFQNEAQLDKSGLPSDRFFAERPEGSVSTLKIQRTQQEDSAVYLCASSLGTGELFFGEGSRLTVL.

V is TRBV5-1 and J is TRBJ1-1; 10 bases are shared with TRBD1. The J segment lost 4 bases and the V segment lost 7 bases, leaving 10 bases of the junction unmatched. Germline CDR1 SGHRS, CDR2 YFSETQ. This CDR3 is built from 15 residues. CDR3 in DNA: TGCGCCAGCTCGTTCGCGACAGGGGGCACCACTGAAGCTTTCTTT. As protein: CASSFATGGTTEAFF.

The table lists this clone with a few counts. The chain uses TRBV19 and TRBJ1-2; 9 bases align to TRBD1. The CDR3 totals 13 residues. Germline assignment: CDR1 LNHDA and CDR2 SQIVND (reference sequence). After removal of 6 bases from V and 4 bases from J, the junction contained 3 bases not matched to a gene. CDR3 amino acids: CASRAGQGYGYTF. In nucleotides, the CDR3 is TGTGCCAGTAGGGCGGGACAGGGCTATGGCTACACCTTC.

The V call is TRBV19, the J call TRBJ1-2; 8 nucleotides match TRBD1. Germline V gene lookup returns CDR1 LNHDA and CDR2 SQIVND (reference sequence). V lost 11 bases, J lost 3 bases, and 17 bases stayed unmatched. The CDR3 sequence is 16 residues long. The CDR3 region has the DNA TGTGCCTCCCAGGGGGACAGGTGGTTGGGCGACTATGGCTACACCTTC. Translated, it gives CASQGDRWLGDYGYTF.

The rearrangement uses TRBV7-9 and TRBJ1-1, with 7 positions matching TRBD1. The CDR3 loop spans 16 amino acids. The germline CDR1 and CDR2 sequences are SEHNR and FQNEAQ (reference sequence). After removal of 1 base from V and 10 bases from J, the junction contained 15 bases not matched to a gene. The CDR3 nucleotides read TGTGCCAGCAGCTTAGGGGCTGGAGACGCGACAGGGTTAGCTTTCTTT. It codes for CASSLGAGDATGLAFF.

J is TRBJ2-7 and V is TRBV13; D perhaps matches TRBD2 (7 bases). Trimming stripped 5 bases from V and 5 bases from J, with 16 bases between. The CDR3 loop spans 14 amino acids. In germline, CDR1 is PRHDT, CDR2 FYEKMQ (reference sequence). CDR3 nucleotide sequence: TGTGCCAGCAGCCCCATAGGGGGGGGAGACGAGCAGTACTTC. Encoded protein: CASSPIGGGDEQYF.

This clone has just a few counts. This chain joins TRBV13 and TRBJ1-1; no clear D. Germline values: CDR1 PRHDT, CDR2 FYEKMQ (reference sequence). Trimming stripped 4 bases from V and 4 bases from J, with 4 bases between. This CDR3 is 11 amino acids long. The CDR3 sequence: CASSSVTEAFF. DNA of the CDR3: TGTGCCAGCAGCTCGGTCACTGAAGCTTTCTTT.

The V gene is TRBV19, the J gene TRBJ2-7; 9 positions agree with TRBD1. Germline trimming cut 6 bases from V and 1 base from J; bases unmatched to any gene: 4. Germline lookup yields CDR1 LNHDA and CDR2 SQIVND (reference sequence). This CDR3 region has 14 residues. In DNA form, the CDR3 reads TGTGCCAGTAGAAGGGGGACAGGGTCCTACGAGCAGTACTTC. Translation: CASRRGTGSYEQYF.

The chain employs TRBV6-5 and TRBJ2-7; the D gene is possibly TRBD2 (6 bases). The length of the CDR3 is 15 residues. Trimming took 4 bases from V and 1 from J, leaving 14 bases between them. Germline V CDR1 and CDR2: MNHEY, SVGAGI. DNA for the CDR3: TGTGCCAGCAGTTTGGACTACTCCTTGTCCTACGAGCAGTACTTC. Its protein is CASSLDYSLSYEQYF.

The CDR3 region is CASTLTEGGYGNTIYF. In DNA, the CDR3 is TGTGCCAGCACCCTCACGGAAGGGGGCTATGGAAACACCATATATTTT. The chain combines TRBV9 with TRBJ1-3; 7 bases are shared with TRBD1. V lost 6 bases and J lost 3; bases outside the gene matches: 12. Germline-derived CDR1 and CDR2 are SGDLS and YYNGEE. The CDR3 covers 16 residues.

There are a few counts of this clone. The chain combines TRBV7-9 with TRBJ1-4, with D hard to call. Trimming took 2 bases from V and 4 from J, leaving 2 bases between them. CDR1 is SEHNR and CDR2 is FQNEAQ in the germline V gene (reference sequence). The CDR3 loop spans 12 amino acids. In DNA, the CDR3 is TGTGCCAGCAGCTTAATTAATGAAAAACTGTTTTTT. This sequence encodes CASSLINEKLFF.

This clone turned up a few times. The chain couples TRBV19 to TRBJ1-1; D may be TRBD1 (5 bases). Germline V gene sequence: CDR1 LNHDA, CDR2 SQIVND (reference sequence). Trimming shortened V by 7 bases and J by 1 base, and 10 bases separated the two germline ends. This CDR3 contains 13 residues. CDR3 DNA sequence: TGTGCCAGTACCACACAGGCGAACACTGAAGCTTTCTTT. This codes for CASTTQANTEAFF.

Remarks on this clone: Other DNA sequences in the sample encode the same CDR3. V and J are TRBV2 and TRBJ2-5; 10 bases align to TRBD1. The CDR3 is 14 amino acids. The germline V gene encodes CDR1 SNHLY and CDR2 FYNNEI. V lost 6 bases and J lost 2; bases outside the gene matches: 3. CDR3: CASSEDRGQETQYF. The CDR3 DNA sequence: TGTGCCAGCAGCGAGGACAGGGGGCAAGAGACCCAGTACTTC.

This sequence joins TRBV5-4 and TRBJ1-2; D gene uncertain. Germline V lookup: CDR1 SGHNT, CDR2 YYREEE (reference sequence). CDR3 size: 12 residues. V lost 0 bases, J lost 7 bases, and 7 bases lay in between. The DNA for the CDR3 is TGTGCCAGCAGCTTGGTGGGGTTTGGCTACACCTTC. Encoded protein: CASSLVGFGYTF.

The V and J genes are TRBV30 and TRBJ1-3, with a tentative D call TRBD1 (5 bases). The CDR3 is made up of 14 amino acids. Trimming took off 0 bases at V and 0 bases at J, with 6 bases between the two ends. CDR1 GTSNPN and CDR2 SVGIG come from the germline V gene (reference sequence). CDR3 nucleotides: TGTGCCTGGAGTGTCGGGGGCTCTGGAAACACCATATATTTT. This codes for CAWSVGGSGNTIYF.

This rearrangement joins TRBV7-8 to TRBJ2-3; D remains ambiguous. The CDR3 is made up of 14 amino acids. The V end lost 0 bases, the J end lost 5 bases, and 9 bases lay between the germline ends. Germline V CDR1 and CDR2: SGHVS, FQNEAQ. The chain's CDR3 is CASSLAEAVDTQYF. In DNA form, the CDR3 reads TGTGCCAGCAGCTTAGCGGAAGCTGTAGATACGCAGTATTTT.

This clone was found a few times. The V gene is TRBV18, the J gene TRBJ2-7; D gene uncertain. Germline V gene data show CDR1 as KGHSH and CDR2 as LQKENI. With 0 bases removed from V and 0 bases from J, the gap between germline ends came to 9 bases. The CDR3 length is 15 residues. CDR3 protein: CASSPPNSLSYEQYF. Written as DNA, the CDR3 is TGTGCCAGCTCACCACCGAACAGCCTCTCCTACGAGCAGTACTTC.

This clone was found a few times. This sequence joins TRBV5-1 and TRBJ1-6, with D hard to call. Per germline, CDR1 SGHRS and CDR2 YFSETQ. CDR3 length: 14 amino acids. Trimming left V 2 bases short and J 5 bases short, with 8 bases between. CDR3 in DNA: TGCGCCAGCAGCTTACGGCAGGATAATTCACCCCTCCACTTT. It codes for CASSLRQDNSPLHF.

This chain links TRBV9 with TRBJ1-1; D is unresolved. The CDR3 is 16 residues long. Germline-derived CDR1 and CDR2 are SGDLS and YYNGEE. Trimming left V 1 base short and J 1 base short, with 14 bases between. DNA of the CDR3: TGTGCCAGCAGCGTAACAGAAACAAGTACGAACACTGAAGCTTTCTTT. Amino acids: CASSVTETSTNTEAFF. The whole variable domain, remainder taken from reference TRBV9 and TRBJ1-1, is DSGVTQTPKHLITATGQRVTLRCSPRSGDLSVYWYQQSLDQGLQFLIQYYNGEERAKGNILERFSAQQFPDLHSELNLSSLELGDSALYFCASSVTETSTNTEAFFGQGTRLTVV.

This clone was counted only a few times. This sequence joins TRBV4-1 and TRBJ1-5; no clear D. The length of the CDR3 is 13 residues. The germline gives CDR1 MGHRA, CDR2 YSYEKL. V lost 1 base to trimming and J lost 12 bases, with 13 bases between them. CDR3 in DNA: TGCGCCAGCAGCCAAGTAACCGCGGCAGTCCAGCATTTT. This translates into CASSQVTAAVQHF.

The chain joins TRBV28 to TRBJ1-1; D ambiguous. Germline V lookup: CDR1 MDHEN, CDR2 SYDVKM. This CDR3 spans 12 amino acids. Trimming took off 5 bases at V and 6 bases at J, with 10 bases between the two ends. This CDR3 reads CASSPEGPEAFF. The CDR3, as DNA: TGTGCCAGCAGTCCCGAAGGGCCTGAAGCTTTCTTT.

This chain links TRBV11-2 with TRBJ1-2; 7 nucleotides match TRBD1. Trimming cost V 5 bases and J 6 bases; bases outside gene matches: 6. CDR1 SGHAT and CDR2 FQNNGV come from the germline V gene. This CDR3 comprises 13 residues. The CDR3 DNA sequence: TGTGCCAGCAGCCGGGACAGAGTGGATGGCTACACCTTC. Translation: CASSRDRVDGYTF.